This TCR beta chain was observed in a study of blood T cell repertoires in COVID-19. Turning to the study itself: T cells, B-cell-depleted T cells, or PBMCs provided the cDNA or gDNA that served as material.

CDR1 SQVTM and CDR2 ANQGSEA come from the germline V gene. This CDR3 contains 13 residues. The V segment lost 3 bases and the J segment 5 bases; nucleotides outside the gene matches: 4. In the authors' workflow: Reference gene primers were amplified, and this amplification served to estimate nucleated cell counts. Produced via immunoSEQ multiplex PCR; TCRdb's table is partial and in-frame only. D and trimming come from the DNA, and the V and J calls and clone size come from that table. The sample includes 130,000 or so clones, roughly nine tenths of them seen just once. This TCR came from a woman in her sixties or seventies with COVID-19, enrolled during active disease. Sequenced material: peripheral blood. This chain uses TRBV29-1 with TRBJ2-5; 9 bases line up with TRBD1. CDR3 sequence: CSVETGGRETQYF. CDR3 coding DNA: TGCAGCGTTGAGACAGGGGGGAGGGAGACCCAGTACTTC. The complete variable domain, with remaining parts taken from reference TRBV29-1 and TRBJ2-5, reads SAVISQKPSRDICQRGTSLTIQCQVDSQVTMMFWYRQQPGQSLTLIATANQGSEATYESGFVIDKFPISRPNLTFSTLTVSNMSPEDSSIYLCSVETGGRETQYFGPGTRLLVL.